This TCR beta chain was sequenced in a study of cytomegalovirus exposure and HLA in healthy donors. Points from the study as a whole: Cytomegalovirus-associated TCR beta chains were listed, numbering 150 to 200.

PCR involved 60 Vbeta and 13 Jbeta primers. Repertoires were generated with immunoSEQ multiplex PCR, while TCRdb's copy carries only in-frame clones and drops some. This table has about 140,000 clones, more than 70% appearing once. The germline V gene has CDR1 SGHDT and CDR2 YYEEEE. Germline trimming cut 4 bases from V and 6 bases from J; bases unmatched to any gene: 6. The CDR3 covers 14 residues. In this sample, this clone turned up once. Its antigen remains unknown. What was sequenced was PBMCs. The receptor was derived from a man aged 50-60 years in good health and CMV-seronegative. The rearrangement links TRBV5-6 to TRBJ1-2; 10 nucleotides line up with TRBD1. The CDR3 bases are TGTGCCAGCAGCCGAGTGGACAGGGGGAATGGCTACACCTTC. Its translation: CASSRVDRGNGYTF.